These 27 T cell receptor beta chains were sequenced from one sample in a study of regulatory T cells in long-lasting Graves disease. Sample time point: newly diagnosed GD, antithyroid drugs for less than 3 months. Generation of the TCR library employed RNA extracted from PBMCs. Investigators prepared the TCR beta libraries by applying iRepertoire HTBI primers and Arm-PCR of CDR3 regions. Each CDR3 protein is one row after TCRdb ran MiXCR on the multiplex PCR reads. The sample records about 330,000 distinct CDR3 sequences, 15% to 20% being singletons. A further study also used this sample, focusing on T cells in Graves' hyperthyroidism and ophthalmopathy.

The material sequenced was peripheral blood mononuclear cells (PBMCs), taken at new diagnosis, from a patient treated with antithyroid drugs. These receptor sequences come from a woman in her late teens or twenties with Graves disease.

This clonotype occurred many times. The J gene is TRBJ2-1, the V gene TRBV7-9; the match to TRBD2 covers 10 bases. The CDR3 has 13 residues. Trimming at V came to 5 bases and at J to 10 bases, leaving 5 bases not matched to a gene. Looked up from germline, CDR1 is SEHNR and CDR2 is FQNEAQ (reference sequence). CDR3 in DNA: TGTGCCAGCAGCGCAGCACTAGCGGGGGAGCAGTTCTTC. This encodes CASSAALAGEQFF.

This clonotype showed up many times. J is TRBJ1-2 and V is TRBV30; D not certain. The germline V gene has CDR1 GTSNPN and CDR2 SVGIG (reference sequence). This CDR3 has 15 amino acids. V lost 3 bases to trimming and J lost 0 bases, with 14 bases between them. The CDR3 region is CAWRTGDIANYGYTF. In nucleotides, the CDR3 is TGTGCCTGGAGGACCGGGGATATTGCTAACTATGGCTACACCTTC.

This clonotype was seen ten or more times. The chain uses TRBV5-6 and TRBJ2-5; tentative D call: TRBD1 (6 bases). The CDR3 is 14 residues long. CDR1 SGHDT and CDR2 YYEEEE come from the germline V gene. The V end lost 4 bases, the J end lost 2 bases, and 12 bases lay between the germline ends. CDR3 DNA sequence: TGTGCCAGCAGCCTAACGACAGGACAAGAGACCCAGTACTTC. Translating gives CASSLTTGQETQYF.

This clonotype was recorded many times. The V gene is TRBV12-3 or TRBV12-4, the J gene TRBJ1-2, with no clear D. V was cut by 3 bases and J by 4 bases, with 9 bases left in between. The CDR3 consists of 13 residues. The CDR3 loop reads CASSFSMGYGYTF. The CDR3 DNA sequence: TGTGCCAGCAGTTTTTCCATGGGCTATGGCTACACCTTC.

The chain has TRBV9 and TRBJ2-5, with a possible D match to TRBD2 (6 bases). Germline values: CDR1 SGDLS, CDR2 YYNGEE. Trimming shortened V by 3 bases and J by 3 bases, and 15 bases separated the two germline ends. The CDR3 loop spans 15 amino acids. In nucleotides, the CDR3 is TGTGCCAGCAGCGCGGAGGGGCTAGCTAAAGAGACCCAGTACTTC. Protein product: CASSAEGLAKETQYF.

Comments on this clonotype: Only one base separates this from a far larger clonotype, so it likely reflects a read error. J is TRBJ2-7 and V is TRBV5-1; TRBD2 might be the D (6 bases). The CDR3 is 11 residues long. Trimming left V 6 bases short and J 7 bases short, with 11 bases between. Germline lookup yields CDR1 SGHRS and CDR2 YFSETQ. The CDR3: CASNFGGEQYF. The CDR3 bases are TGCGCCAGCAACTTCGGGGGTGAGCAGTACTTC.

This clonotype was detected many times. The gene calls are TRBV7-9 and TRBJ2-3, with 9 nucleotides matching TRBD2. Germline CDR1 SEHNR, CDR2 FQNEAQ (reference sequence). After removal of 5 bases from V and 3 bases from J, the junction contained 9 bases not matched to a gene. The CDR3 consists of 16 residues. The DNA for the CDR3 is TGTGCCAGCAGCCCCCGATTAGCGGGAGCGACAGATACGCAGTATTTT. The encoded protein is CASSPRLAGATDTQYF. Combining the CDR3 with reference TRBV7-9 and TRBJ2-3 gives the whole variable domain DTGVSQNPRHKITKRGQNVTFRCDPISEHNRLYWYRQTLGQGPEFLTYFQNEAQLEKSRLLSDRFSAERPKGSFSTLEIQRTEQGDSAMYLCASSPRLAGATDTQYFGPGTRLTVL.

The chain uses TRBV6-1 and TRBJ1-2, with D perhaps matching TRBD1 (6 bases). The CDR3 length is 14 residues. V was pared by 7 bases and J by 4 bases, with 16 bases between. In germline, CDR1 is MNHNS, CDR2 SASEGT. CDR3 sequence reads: CASIGLGQRYGYTF. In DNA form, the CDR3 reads TGTGCCAGCATCGGGCTCGGACAGCGCTATGGCTACACCTTC.

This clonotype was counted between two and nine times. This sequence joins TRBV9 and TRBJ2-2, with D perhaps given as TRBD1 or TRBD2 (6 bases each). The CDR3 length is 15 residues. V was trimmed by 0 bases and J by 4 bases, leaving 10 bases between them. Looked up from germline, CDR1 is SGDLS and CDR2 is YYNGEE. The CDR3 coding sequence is TGTGCCAGCAGCGTAGCTGGGGGGCTCACCGGGGAGCTGTTTTTT. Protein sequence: CASSVAGGLTGELFF.

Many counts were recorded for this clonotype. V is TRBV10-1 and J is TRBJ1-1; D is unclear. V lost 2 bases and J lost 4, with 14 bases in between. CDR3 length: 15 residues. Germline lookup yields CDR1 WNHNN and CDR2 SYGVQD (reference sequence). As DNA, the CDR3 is TGCGCCAGCAGTGAGAATGGGCAGGTGGGCACTGAAGCTTTCTTT. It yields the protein CASSENGQVGTEAFF.

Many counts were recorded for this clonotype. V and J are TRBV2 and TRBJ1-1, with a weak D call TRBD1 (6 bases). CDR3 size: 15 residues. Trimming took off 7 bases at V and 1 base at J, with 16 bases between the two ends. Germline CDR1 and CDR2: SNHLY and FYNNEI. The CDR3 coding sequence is TGTGCCAGCATGGAAGGGGGAAGGGAGAACACTGAAGCTTTCTTT. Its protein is CASMEGGRENTEAFF.

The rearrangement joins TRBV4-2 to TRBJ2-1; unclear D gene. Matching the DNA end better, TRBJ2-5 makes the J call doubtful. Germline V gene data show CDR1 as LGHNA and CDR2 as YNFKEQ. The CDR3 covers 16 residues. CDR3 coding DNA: TGTGCCAGCAGCCAAGATGGCGACGACCCCCAAGAGACCCAGTACTTC. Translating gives CASSQDGDDPQETQYF.

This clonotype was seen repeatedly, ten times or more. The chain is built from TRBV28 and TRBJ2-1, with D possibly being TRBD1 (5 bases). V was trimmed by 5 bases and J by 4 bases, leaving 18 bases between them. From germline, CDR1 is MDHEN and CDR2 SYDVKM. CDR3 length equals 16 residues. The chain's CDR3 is CASSIRQGMGYNEQFF. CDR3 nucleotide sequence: TGTGCCAGCAGTATCCGCCAGGGAATGGGTTACAATGAGCAGTTCTTC. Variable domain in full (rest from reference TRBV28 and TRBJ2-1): DVKVTQSSRYLVKRTGEKVFLECVQDMDHENMFWYRQDPGLGLRLIYFSYDVKMKEKGDIPEGYSVSREKKERFSLILESASTNQTSMYLCASSIRQGMGYNEQFFGPGTRLTVL.

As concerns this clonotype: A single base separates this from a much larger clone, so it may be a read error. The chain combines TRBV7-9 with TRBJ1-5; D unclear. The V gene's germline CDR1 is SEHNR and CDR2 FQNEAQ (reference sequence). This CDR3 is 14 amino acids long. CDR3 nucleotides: TGTGTCAGCAGCCCGACTGATAGCAATCAGCCCCAGCATTTT. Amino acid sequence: CVSSPTDSNQPQHF.

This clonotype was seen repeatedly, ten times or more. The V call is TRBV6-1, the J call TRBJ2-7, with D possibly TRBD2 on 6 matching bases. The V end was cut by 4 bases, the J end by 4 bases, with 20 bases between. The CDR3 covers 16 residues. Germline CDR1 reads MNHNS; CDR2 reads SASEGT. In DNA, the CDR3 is TGTGCCAGCAGTGCCGACGAGGGAGGTAGTGTGTACGAGCAGTACTTC. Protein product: CASSADEGGSVYEQYF.

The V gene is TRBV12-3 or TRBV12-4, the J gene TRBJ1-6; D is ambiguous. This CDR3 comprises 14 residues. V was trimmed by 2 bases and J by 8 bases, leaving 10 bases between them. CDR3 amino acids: CASSLYTLHSPLHF. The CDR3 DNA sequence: TGTGCCAGCAGTTTATACACTCTCCATTCACCCCTCCACTTT.

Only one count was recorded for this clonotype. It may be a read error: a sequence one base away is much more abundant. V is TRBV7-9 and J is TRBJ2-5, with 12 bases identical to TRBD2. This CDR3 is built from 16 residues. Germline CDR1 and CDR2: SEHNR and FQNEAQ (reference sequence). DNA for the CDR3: TGTGCCCGCAGCTTATTCGCTAGCGGGAGGGGAGAGACCCAGTACTTC. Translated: CARSLFASGRGETQYF.

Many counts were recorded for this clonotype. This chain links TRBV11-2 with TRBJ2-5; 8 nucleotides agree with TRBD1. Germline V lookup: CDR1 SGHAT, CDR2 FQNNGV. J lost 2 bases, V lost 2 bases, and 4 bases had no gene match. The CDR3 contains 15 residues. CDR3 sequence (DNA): TGTGCCAGCAGCTTATCAACAGGGGGTCAAGAGACCCAGTACTTC. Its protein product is CASSLSTGGQETQYF.

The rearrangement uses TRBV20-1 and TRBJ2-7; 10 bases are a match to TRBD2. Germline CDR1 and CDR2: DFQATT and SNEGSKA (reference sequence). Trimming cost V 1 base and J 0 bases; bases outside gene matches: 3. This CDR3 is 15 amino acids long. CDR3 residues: CSARGSGRLSYEQYF. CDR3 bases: TGCAGTGCTAGAGGTAGCGGGAGGCTCTCCTACGAGCAGTACTTC.

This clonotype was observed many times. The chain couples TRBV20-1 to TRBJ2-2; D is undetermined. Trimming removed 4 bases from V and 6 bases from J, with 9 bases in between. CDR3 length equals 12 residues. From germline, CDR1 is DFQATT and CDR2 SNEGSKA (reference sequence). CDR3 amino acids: CSAILVAGELFF. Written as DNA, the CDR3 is TGCAGTGCTATCTTAGTGGCCGGGGAGCTGTTTTTT.

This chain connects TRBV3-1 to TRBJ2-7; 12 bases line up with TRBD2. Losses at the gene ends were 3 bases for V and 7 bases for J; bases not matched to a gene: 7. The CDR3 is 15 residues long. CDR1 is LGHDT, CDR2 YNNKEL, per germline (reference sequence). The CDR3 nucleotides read TGTGCCAGCAGCCATCCCTGGACTAGCGGGAATGAGCAGTACTTC. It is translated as CASSHPWTSGNEQYF.

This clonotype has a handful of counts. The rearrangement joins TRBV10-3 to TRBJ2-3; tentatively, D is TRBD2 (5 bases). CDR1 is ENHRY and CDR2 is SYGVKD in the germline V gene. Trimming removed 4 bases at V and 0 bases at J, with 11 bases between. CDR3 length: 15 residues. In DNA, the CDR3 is TGTGCCATCAGTGTTCAGCGGAGTAGCACAGATACGCAGTATTTT. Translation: CAISVQRSSTDTQYF.

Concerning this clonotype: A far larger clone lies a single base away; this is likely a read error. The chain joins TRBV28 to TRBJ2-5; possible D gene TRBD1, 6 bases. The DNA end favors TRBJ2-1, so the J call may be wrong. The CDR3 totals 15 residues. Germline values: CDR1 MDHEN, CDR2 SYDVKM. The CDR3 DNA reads TGTGCCAGCAGTCCCGGACAGAGGCGATACAATGAGCAGTTCTTC. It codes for CASSPGQRRYNEQFF.

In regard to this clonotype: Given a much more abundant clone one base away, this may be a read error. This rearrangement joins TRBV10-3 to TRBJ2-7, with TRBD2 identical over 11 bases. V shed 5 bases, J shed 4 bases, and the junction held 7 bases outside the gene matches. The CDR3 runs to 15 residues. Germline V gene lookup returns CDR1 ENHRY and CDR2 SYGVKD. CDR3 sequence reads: CAISPASGGRYEQYF. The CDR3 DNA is TGTGCCATCAGTCCCGCTAGCGGGGGGAGGTACGAGCAGTACTTC.

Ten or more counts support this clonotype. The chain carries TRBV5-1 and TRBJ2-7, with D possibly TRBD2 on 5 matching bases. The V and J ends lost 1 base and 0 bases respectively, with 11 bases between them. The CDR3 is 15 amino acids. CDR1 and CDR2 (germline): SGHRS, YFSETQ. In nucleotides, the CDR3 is TGCGCCAGCAGCTTGCGTCTCGGGGACTCCTACGAGCAGTACTTC. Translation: CASSLRLGDSYEQYF.

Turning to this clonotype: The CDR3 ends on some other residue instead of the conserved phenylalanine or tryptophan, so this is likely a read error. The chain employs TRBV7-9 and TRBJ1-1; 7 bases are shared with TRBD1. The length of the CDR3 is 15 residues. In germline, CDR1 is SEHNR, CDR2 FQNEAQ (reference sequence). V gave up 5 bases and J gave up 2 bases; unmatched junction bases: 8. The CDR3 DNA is TGTGCCAGCAGCCATCCGGGACAGCTCAACACTGAAGCTTTCTTG. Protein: CASSHPGQLNTEAFL.

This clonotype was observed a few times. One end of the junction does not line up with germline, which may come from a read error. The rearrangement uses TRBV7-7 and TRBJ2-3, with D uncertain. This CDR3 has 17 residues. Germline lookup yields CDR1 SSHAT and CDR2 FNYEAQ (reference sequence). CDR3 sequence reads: CASSLTPIRGMTDTQYF. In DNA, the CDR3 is TGTGCTAGCAGCTTAACCCCAATCCGAGGAATGACAGATACGCAGTATTTT. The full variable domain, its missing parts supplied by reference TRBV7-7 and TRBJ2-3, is GAGVSQSPRYKVTKRGQDVTLRCDPISSHATLYWYQQALGQGPEFLTYFNYEAQPDKSGLPSDRFSAERPEGSISTLTIQRTEQRDSAMYRCASSLTPIRGMTDTQYFGPGTRLTVL.